This T cell receptor beta chain was sequenced during a study of a mutant IDH1 vaccine in newly diagnosed glioma. In the study overall: Vaccines were first given 4-6 weeks after radiotherapy alone, or with temozolomide cycles.

Time point: week 11, during vaccination. The vaccine gave 300 ug of a 20-mer mutant IDH1 peptide subcutaneously per dose. Method: immunoSEQ multiplex PCR; TCRdb's copy keeps in-frame clones and lacks some. The table shows 50,000 or so clones, with around nine tenths occurring only once. The sample holds one count of this clone. Its specificity is not known. The sequence derives from a man aged 50 or older with glioma. Here the sequenced sample was PBMCs, taken from a glioma patient whose treatment included an IDH1 peptide vaccine.

This CDR3 reads CASSQWGGGELFF. CDR3 nucleotides: TGTGCCAGCAGCCAATGGGGAGGTGGGGAGCTGTTTTTT. The chain recombines TRBV14 with TRBJ2-2; TRBD2 is a possible D gene (6 bases). Germline V CDR1 and CDR2: SGHDN, FVKESK. Trimming cost V 2 bases and J 8 bases, with 9 bases left between them. The CDR3 is 13 amino acids.